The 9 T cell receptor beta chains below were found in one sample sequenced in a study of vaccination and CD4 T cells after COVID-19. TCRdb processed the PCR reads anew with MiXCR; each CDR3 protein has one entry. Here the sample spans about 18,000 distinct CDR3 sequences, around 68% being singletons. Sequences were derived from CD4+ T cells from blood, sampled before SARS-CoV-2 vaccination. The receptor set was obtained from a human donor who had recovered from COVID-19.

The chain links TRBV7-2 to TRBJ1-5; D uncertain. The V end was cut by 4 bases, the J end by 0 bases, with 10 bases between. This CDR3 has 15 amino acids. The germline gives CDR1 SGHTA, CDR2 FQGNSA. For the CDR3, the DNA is TGTGCCAGCAGCTACGGGTTGTTTAGCAATCAGCCCCAGCATTTT. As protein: CASSYGLFSNQPQHF.

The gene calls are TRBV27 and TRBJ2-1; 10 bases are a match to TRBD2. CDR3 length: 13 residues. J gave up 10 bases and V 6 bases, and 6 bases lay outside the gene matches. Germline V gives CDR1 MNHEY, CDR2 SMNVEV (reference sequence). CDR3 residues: CASRSSGRVEQFF. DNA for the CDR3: TGTGCCAGCAGATCTAGCGGGAGAGTAGAGCAGTTCTTC.

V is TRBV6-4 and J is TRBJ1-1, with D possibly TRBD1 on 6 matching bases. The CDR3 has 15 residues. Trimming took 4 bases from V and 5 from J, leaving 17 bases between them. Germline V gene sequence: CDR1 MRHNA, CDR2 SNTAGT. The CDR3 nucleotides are TGTGCCAGCAGTGGAAGTAGGGGGGAAGCAACTGAAGCTTTCTTT. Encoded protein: CASSGSRGEATEAFF.

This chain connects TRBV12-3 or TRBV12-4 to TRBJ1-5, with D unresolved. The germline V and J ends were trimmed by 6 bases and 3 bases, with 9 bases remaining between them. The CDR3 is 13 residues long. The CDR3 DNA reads TGTGCCAGCAGGACCGGGGACAATCAGCCCCAGCATTTT. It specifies CASRTGDNQPQHF.

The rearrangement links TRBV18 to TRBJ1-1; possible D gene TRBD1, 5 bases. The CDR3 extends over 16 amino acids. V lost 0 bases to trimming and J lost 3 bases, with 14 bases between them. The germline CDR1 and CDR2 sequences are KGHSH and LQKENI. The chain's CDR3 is CASSPPGRGMDTEAFF. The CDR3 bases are TGTGCCAGCTCACCACCAGGGCGGGGGATGGACACTGAAGCTTTCTTT.

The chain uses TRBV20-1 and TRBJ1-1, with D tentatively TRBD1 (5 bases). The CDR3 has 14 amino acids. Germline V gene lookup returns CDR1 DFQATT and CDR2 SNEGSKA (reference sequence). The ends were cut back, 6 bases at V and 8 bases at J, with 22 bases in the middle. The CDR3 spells CSALSGTPDREAFF. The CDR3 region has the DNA TGCAGTGCCCTCTCGGGGACCCCCGATAGGGAAGCTTTCTTT.

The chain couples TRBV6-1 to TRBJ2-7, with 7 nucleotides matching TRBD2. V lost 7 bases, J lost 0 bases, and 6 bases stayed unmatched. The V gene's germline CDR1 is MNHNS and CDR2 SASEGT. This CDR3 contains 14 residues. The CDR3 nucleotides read TGTGCCAGCAATCCTAGCGGTAGCTCCTACGAGCAGTACTTC. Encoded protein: CASNPSGSSYEQYF.

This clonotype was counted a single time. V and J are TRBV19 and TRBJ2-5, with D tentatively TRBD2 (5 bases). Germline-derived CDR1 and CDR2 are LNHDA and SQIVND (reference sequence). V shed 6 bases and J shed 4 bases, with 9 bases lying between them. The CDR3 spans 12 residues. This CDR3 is CASRAGGETQYF. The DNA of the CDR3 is TGTGCCAGTAGGGCCGGAGGAGAGACCCAGTACTTC.

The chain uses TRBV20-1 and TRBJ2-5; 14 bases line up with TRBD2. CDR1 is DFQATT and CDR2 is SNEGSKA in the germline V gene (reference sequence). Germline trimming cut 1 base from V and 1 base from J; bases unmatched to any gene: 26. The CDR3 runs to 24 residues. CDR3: CSARAPRFWAEGTSGSFFQETQYF. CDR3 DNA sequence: TGCAGTGCTAGAGCCCCCCGTTTTTGGGCCGAAGGGACTAGCGGGAGTTTTTTCCAAGAGACCCAGTACTTC.